This passage covers 4 T cell receptor beta chains from one sample sequenced in a study of control samples from healthy donors and cancer patients. Repertoires were generated with immunoSEQ multiplex PCR, while TCRdb's copy carries only in-frame clones and drops some. The sample carries 10,000 to 15,000 clones, 85% to 90% recorded once. The sequenced sample was formalin-fixed, paraffin-embedded tissue. The receptor source for this set is a male donor with melanoma.

In DNA form, the CDR3 reads TGTGCCAGCAGCTTAGACCGCTCCGGACTAGCGGGAGTCGGAACCGGGGAGCTGTTTTTT. This encodes CASSLDRSGLAGVGTGELFF. The V call is TRBV11-2, the J call TRBJ2-2; 13 bases are shared with TRBD2. Germline V gene lookup returns CDR1 SGHAT and CDR2 FQNNGV. The CDR3 runs 20 residues. V lost 0 bases, J lost 5 bases, and 12 bases stayed unmatched.

This clone appeared a few times. The V call is TRBV2, the J call TRBJ2-1, with 8 bases matching TRBD2. Germline trimming cut 4 bases from V and 5 bases from J; bases unmatched to any gene: 4. This CDR3 is 14 amino acids long. Per germline, CDR1 SNHLY and CDR2 FYNNEI. The CDR3 DNA reads as TGTGCCAGCAGTGGACTAGCGATTAACAATGAGCAGTTCTTC. It specifies CASSGLAINNEQFF.

This sequence joins TRBV27 and TRBJ2-7; D may be TRBD1 (6 bases). Trimming took 2 bases from V and 2 from J, leaving 7 bases between them. CDR1 is MNHEY, CDR2 SMNVEV, per germline (reference sequence). The CDR3 is made up of 13 amino acids. The CDR3 loop reads CASSLGQPYEQYV. CDR3 coding DNA: TGTGCCAGCAGTTTAGGACAGCCCTACGAGCAGTACGTC.

The chain uses TRBV10-3 and TRBJ2-7; 12 nucleotides align to TRBD2. Germline V CDR1 and CDR2: ENHRY, SYGVKD. The V segment lost 4 bases and the J segment 3 bases; nucleotides outside the gene matches: 7. The CDR3 spans 16 residues. The CDR3 here is CAISGSWTSGVYEQYF. The CDR3 DNA sequence: TGTGCCATCAGTGGATCCTGGACTAGCGGGGTCTACGAGCAGTACTTC.